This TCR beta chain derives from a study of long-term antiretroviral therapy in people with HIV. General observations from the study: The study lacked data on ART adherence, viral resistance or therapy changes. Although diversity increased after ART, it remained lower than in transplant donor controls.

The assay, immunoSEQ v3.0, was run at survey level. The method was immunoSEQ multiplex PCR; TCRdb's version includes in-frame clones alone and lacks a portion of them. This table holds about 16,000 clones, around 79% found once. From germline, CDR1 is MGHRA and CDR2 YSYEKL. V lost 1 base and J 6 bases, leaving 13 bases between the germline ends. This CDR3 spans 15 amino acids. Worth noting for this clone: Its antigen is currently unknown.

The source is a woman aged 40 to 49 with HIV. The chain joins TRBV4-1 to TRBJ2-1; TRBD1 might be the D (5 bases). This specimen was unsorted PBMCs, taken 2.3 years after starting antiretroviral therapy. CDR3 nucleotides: TGCGCCAGCAGCCAAGTTGGGTCAGGGATCAATGAGCAGTTCTTC. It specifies CASSQVGSGINEQFF.